The source of this T cell receptor (beta chain) is a study of memory CD4+ T cells and cytomegalovirus serostatus. Single viable CD3+CD4+CD8-CD45RO+ cells were sorted as the memory CD4+ T cells. Serum IgG to CMV pp150, pp28, p38 and p52 defined serostatus. The length of the CDR3 is 12 residues. With 2 bases removed from V and 4 bases from J, the gap between germline ends came to 5 bases. Germline CDR1 is MDHEN and CDR2 is SYDVKM. The assay was immunoSEQ multiplex PCR, and TCRdb's table has in-frame clones only and misses some. Of about 75,000 clones listed, around 82% were seen once; the top ten hold 2.5% to 3%.

The specimen sequenced was memory CD4+ T cells from blood. The chain carries TRBV28 and TRBJ1-2; tentative D call: TRBD1 (5 bases). The receptor comes from an adult in good health and CMV-seropositive. CDR3 region: CASSLDSYGYTF. Here the CDR3 DNA reads TGTGCCAGCAGTTTAGACAGCTATGGCTACACCTTC.